These 29 T cell receptor beta chains came from one sample sequenced in a study of cytomegalovirus exposure and HLA in healthy donors. This table comes from immunoSEQ multiplex PCR, and its TCRdb copy is limited to in-frame clones, with some not included. Here the sample spans over 150,000 clones, about nine tenths being singletons. Sequencing was done on a sample of PBMCs. These receptors all come from a woman aged 18-30 years in good health and CMV-seropositive.

This chain links TRBV6-1 with TRBJ2-7, with D perhaps TRBD1 (6 bases). CDR3 size: 14 residues. The ends were cut back, 6 bases at V and 0 bases at J, with 12 bases in the middle. Germline CDR1 is MNHNS and CDR2 is SASEGT. CDR3 sequence (DNA): TGTGCCAGCAGGGTACAGGGTTTCTCCTACGAGCAGTACTTC. Translating it yields CASRVQGFSYEQYF.

This sequence joins TRBV11-2 and TRBJ2-1, with 10 bases lining up with TRBD1. V lost 5 bases and J lost 8; bases outside the gene matches: 6. Germline V gene lookup returns CDR1 SGHAT and CDR2 FQNNGV. CDR3 length: 14 amino acids. The CDR3 sequence is CASSATTGGHEQFF. DNA of the CDR3: TGTGCCAGCAGCGCCACGACAGGGGGCCATGAGCAGTTCTTC.

This rearrangement joins TRBV15 to TRBJ1-1, with 12 bases fitting TRBD1. CDR1 and CDR2 from the germline V gene are LNHNV and YYDKDF (reference sequence). The junction had 10 bases not matched to a gene; V was cut back by 2 bases and J by 0 bases. CDR3 size: 19 residues. Here the CDR3 DNA reads TGTGCCACCAGCAGACACTCATGGGGACAGGGGGCTATGAACACTGAAGCTTTCTTT. Translated, it gives CATSRHSWGQGAMNTEAFF.

The gene calls are TRBV10-3 and TRBJ2-7; 8 bases match TRBD2. Trimming cost V 6 bases and J 3 bases; bases outside gene matches: 1. CDR1 is ENHRY, CDR2 SYGVKD, per germline. This CDR3 contains 12 residues. The CDR3: CAISREGYEQYF. The CDR3 DNA reads TGTGCCATCAGCCGGGAGGGCTACGAGCAGTACTTC.

The chain couples TRBV19 to TRBJ1-2; TRBD1 aligns across 8 bases. CDR1 and CDR2 from the germline V gene are LNHDA and SQIVND (reference sequence). J lost 4 bases, V lost 1 base, and 11 bases had no gene match. CDR3 length equals 17 residues. In DNA form, the CDR3 reads TGTGCCAGTAGTATAGCTCCGACGGGACAGGCCTTCTATGGCTACACCTTC. Translating gives CASSIAPTGQAFYGYTF. Complete variable domain (other parts from reference TRBV19 and TRBJ1-2): DGGITQSPKYLFRKEGQNVTLSCEQNLNHDAMYWYRQDPGQGLRLIYYSQIVNDFQKGDIAEGYSVSREKKESFPLTVTSAQKNPTAFYLCASSIAPTGQAFYGYTFGSGTRLTVV.

This chain joins TRBV10-1 and TRBJ2-1; TRBD2 matches 13 bases. The CDR3 totals 16 residues. The ends lost 4 bases at V and 0 bases at J; junction bases unmatched: 0. Per germline, CDR1 WNHNN and CDR2 SYGVQD (reference sequence). The CDR3: CASSGTSGGSYNEQFF. In nucleotides, the CDR3 is TGCGCCAGCAGTGGGACTAGCGGGGGCTCCTACAATGAGCAGTTCTTC.

This chain connects TRBV28 to TRBJ2-3; 7 bases agree with TRBD1. With 8 bases clipped from V and 3 bases from J, the junction kept 8 bases outside the gene matches. Germline loops: CDR1 MDHEN, CDR2 SYDVKM. This CDR3 is 14 amino acids long. The chain's CDR3 is CASYGQGETDTQYF. The DNA for the CDR3 is TGTGCCAGCTACGGCCAGGGGGAAACAGATACGCAGTATTTT. Full variable domain (remainder filled in from reference TRBV28 and TRBJ2-3): DVKVTQSSRYLVKRTGEKVFLECVQDMDHENMFWYRQDPGLGLRLIYFSYDVKMKEKGDIPEGYSVSREKKERFSLILESASTNQTSMYLCASYGQGETDTQYFGPGTRLTVL.

The CDR3 loop is CASSPQTGGLYYEQYF. CDR3 bases: TGTGCCAGCAGTCCCCAGACAGGGGGCCTCTACTACGAGCAGTACTTC. J is TRBJ2-7 and V is TRBV28; 10 nucleotides align to TRBD1. Per the germline V gene, CDR1 is MDHEN and CDR2 is SYDVKM. CDR3 size: 16 residues. V was pared by 5 bases and J by 3 bases, with 10 bases of the junction left unmatched.

The chain is built from TRBV4-2 and TRBJ1-2, with TRBD1 identical over 7 bases. The V gene end was trimmed by 4 bases and the J gene end by 5 bases; junction bases not matched to a gene: 7. The CDR3 loop spans 14 amino acids. Germline values: CDR1 LGHNA, CDR2 YNFKEQ. The CDR3 nucleotides are TGTGCCAGCAGCCTTAACCGGGACAGTTATGGCTACACCTTC. It yields the protein CASSLNRDSYGYTF.

This sequence joins TRBV4-2 and TRBJ1-3, with 11 bases lining up with TRBD1. The germline V gene encodes CDR1 LGHNA and CDR2 YNFKEQ. V was clipped by 0 bases and J by 1 base; unmatched bases: 2. The CDR3 is 17 amino acids. CDR3 residues: CASSQDGQGASGNTIYF. Written as DNA, the CDR3 is TGTGCCAGCAGCCAAGATGGACAGGGGGCTTCTGGAAACACCATATATTTT.

This clone showed up just once. The gene calls are TRBV2 and TRBJ2-1; TRBD2 agrees at 14 bases. The CDR3 contains 16 residues. Per germline, CDR1 SNHLY and CDR2 FYNNEI. The J segment lost 8 bases and the V segment lost 7 bases, leaving 10 bases of the junction unmatched. The CDR3 here is CASIFEPGLAGDEQFF. In DNA, the CDR3 is TGTGCCAGCATTTTCGAACCGGGACTAGCGGGAGATGAGCAGTTCTTC.

A word on this clone: At one boundary the junction diverges from the germline segment, which might be a read error. The chain recombines TRBV7-7 with TRBJ2-1; TRBD2 agrees at 11 bases. This CDR3 contains 16 residues. CDR1 is SSHAT and CDR2 is FNYEAQ in the germline V gene (reference sequence). The chain's CDR3 is CASSLLGLAAYNEQFF. CDR3 in DNA: TGTGCTAGCAGCTTACTGGGACTAGCGGCCTACAATGAGCAGTTCTTC.

CDR3 loop: CASSVDGHLNQPQHF. In nucleotides, the CDR3 is TGTGCCAGCAGCGTAGATGGGCATCTCAATCAGCCCCAGCATTTT. The V and J genes are TRBV9 and TRBJ1-5; the D is unclear. The CDR3 totals 15 residues. Germline CDR1 reads SGDLS; CDR2 reads YYNGEE. Trimming took off 0 bases at V and 3 bases at J, with 10 bases between the two ends.

This clone has just one count. The V and J genes are TRBV19 and TRBJ1-1, with D unresolved. V lost 6 bases and J lost 1, with 12 bases in between. The CDR3 consists of 14 residues. In germline, CDR1 is LNHDA, CDR2 SQIVND (reference sequence). The CDR3 nucleotides are TGTGCCAGTAGGTATATGGCGGAGAACACTGAAGCTTTCTTT. Translation gives CASRYMAENTEAFF.

In this sample, this clone turned up a few times. J is TRBJ2-5 and V is TRBV4-3, with D hard to call. CDR1 and CDR2 (germline): LGHNA, YSLEER. The CDR3 is 16 residues long. Trimming left V 1 base short and J 4 bases short, with 16 bases between. The chain's CDR3 is CASSQGRFVDVETQYF. DNA for the CDR3: TGCGCCAGCAGCCAAGGGAGATTTGTGGATGTAGAGACCCAGTACTTC.

The chain uses TRBV6-5 and TRBJ2-7; the D gene is possibly TRBD1 (6 bases). The CDR3 is made up of 14 amino acids. CDR1 is MNHEY and CDR2 is SVGAGI in the germline V gene. V was cut by 8 bases and J by 7 bases, with 21 bases left in between. CDR3 bases: TGTGCCAGCCGGGACACAGCTAGTTCTAGGGAGCAGTACTTC. Its translation is CASRDTASSREQYF.

CDR3 residues: CASRITPTSDTQYF. Here the CDR3 DNA reads TGCGCCAGCAGAATCACGCCTACGTCAGATACGCAGTATTTT. This rearrangement joins TRBV5-1 to TRBJ2-3; D call uncertain. The CDR3 covers 14 residues. The V and J ends lost 5 bases and 4 bases respectively, with 14 bases between them. Germline CDR1 is SGHRS and CDR2 is YFSETQ.

Only a few counts were recorded for this clone. The CDR3 spells CASSDRGYEQYF. The DNA for the CDR3 is TGTGCCAGCAGCGACAGGGGATACGAGCAGTACTTC. The chain uses TRBV7-2 and TRBJ2-7, with 8 nucleotides matching TRBD1. This CDR3 is built from 12 residues. V lost 5 bases and J lost 4; bases outside the gene matches: 1. Germline loops: CDR1 SGHTA, CDR2 FQGNSA.

The chain employs TRBV4-1 and TRBJ2-1; TRBD2 matches at 10 bases. This CDR3 has 19 residues. Trimming removed 4 bases from V and 0 bases from J; junction bases left unmatched: 12. Germline CDR1 MGHRA, CDR2 YSYEKL. The CDR3 DNA sequence: TGCGCCAGCAGCCGCGGGACTAGCGCCAAAACTAGCTCCTACAATGAGCAGTTCTTC. Residues: CASSRGTSAKTSSYNEQFF.

CDR3 in amino acids: CASSLLARGVGEETQYF. CDR3 DNA sequence: TGCGCCAGCAGCTTGCTAGCGAGAGGGGTGGGGGAAGAGACCCAGTACTTC. The chain links TRBV5-1 to TRBJ2-5; the D gene is possibly TRBD2 (6 bases). The CDR3 sequence is 17 residues long. The germline V gene has CDR1 SGHRS and CDR2 YFSETQ. The V end was cut by 1 base, the J end by 3 bases, with 19 bases between.

This chain links TRBV28 with TRBJ1-4; the D is unclear. The germline V and J ends were trimmed by 9 bases and 8 bases, with 13 bases remaining between them. The CDR3 sequence is 12 residues long. Germline values: CDR1 MDHEN, CDR2 SYDVKM. DNA of the CDR3: TGTGCCAGACGCACGGAGGGCGAAAAACTGTTTTTT. This translates into CARRTEGEKLFF.

CDR3 in DNA: TGTGCCAGCAGCTTCAAAGAGACCCAGTACTTC. Encoded protein: CASSFKETQYF. The chain has TRBV7-3 and TRBJ2-5; D remains ambiguous. The CDR3 length is 11 residues. Trimming removed 3 bases from V and 3 bases from J, with 2 bases in between. Germline V gene data show CDR1 as SGHTA and CDR2 as FQGTGA.

This chain joins TRBV20-1 and TRBJ2-5, with D unresolved. Germline V gene sequence: CDR1 DFQATT, CDR2 SNEGSKA (reference sequence). Trimming stripped 5 bases from V and 5 bases from J, with 9 bases between. The CDR3 is 11 amino acids. CDR3 nucleotides: TGCAGTGCTCTAGTCAGTGAGACCCAGTACTTC. Translation gives CSALVSETQYF.

This clone has only one observation. The chain uses TRBV6-1 and TRBJ2-7, with TRBD1 matching over 12 bases. The V segment lost 5 bases and the J segment 3 bases; nucleotides outside the gene matches: 5. The CDR3 has 15 amino acids. Per germline, CDR1 MNHNS and CDR2 SASEGT. The CDR3 DNA follows: TGTGCCAGCAGTTCCGGGACAGGGGGCGGCTACGAGCAGTACTTC. Encoded protein: CASSSGTGGGYEQYF.

The chain is built from TRBV7-2 and TRBJ2-3, with D tentatively TRBD2 (6 bases). V was cut by 6 bases and J by 4 bases, with 14 bases left in between. The CDR3 has 14 amino acids. Germline CDR1 reads SGHTA; CDR2 reads FQGNSA. This CDR3 reads CASSRGIIADTQYF. The CDR3 nucleotides read TGTGCCAGCAGTCGCGGGATAATCGCAGATACGCAGTATTTT.

The V call is TRBV7-3, the J call TRBJ2-3; the D gene is possibly TRBD1 (5 bases). Germline V CDR1 and CDR2: SGHTA, FQGTGA. The CDR3 is made up of 13 amino acids. V shed 3 bases and J shed 1 base, with 5 bases lying between them. The CDR3 loop reads CASSLTGTDTQYF. The DNA of the CDR3 is TGTGCCAGCAGCTTGACAGGCACAGATACGCAGTATTTT.

J is TRBJ1-1 and V is TRBV4-1; unclear D gene. Trimming removed 1 base from V and 1 base from J, with 13 bases in between. The CDR3 spans 16 residues. Germline-derived CDR1 and CDR2 are MGHRA and YSYEKL. The CDR3 spells CASSQGFLRENTEAFF. The DNA of the CDR3 is TGCGCCAGCAGCCAAGGGTTTCTGCGTGAGAACACTGAAGCTTTCTTT.

The rearrangement links TRBV15 to TRBJ1-5; D may be TRBD1 (6 bases). The CDR3 consists of 16 residues. Trimming removed 3 bases at V and 4 bases at J, with 16 bases between. CDR1 is LNHNV, CDR2 YYDKDF, per germline (reference sequence). The CDR3 sequence is CATSRVMGARNQPQHF. The CDR3 DNA follows: TGTGCCACCAGCAGGGTGATGGGGGCGCGGAATCAGCCCCAGCATTTT.

V is TRBV5-4 and J is TRBJ1-4; no definite D call. This CDR3 comprises 13 residues. Germline CDR1 is SGHNT and CDR2 is YYREEE (reference sequence). Trimming shortened V by 4 bases and J by 7 bases, and 11 bases separated the two germline ends. In DNA form, the CDR3 reads TGTGCCAGCAGCCTCGAGACGGGTGAAAAACTGTTTTTT. Its translation: CASSLETGEKLFF. Filled out from reference TRBV5-4 and TRBJ1-4, the complete variable domain reads ETGVTQSPTHLIKTRGQQVTLRCSSQSGHNTVSWYQQALGQGPQFIFQYYREEENGRGNFPPRFSGLQFPNYSSELNVNALELDDSALYLCASSLETGEKLFFGSGTQLSVL.